The 12 T cell receptor beta chains reported below all come from one sample, sequenced in a study of T cells in narcolepsy. TCRdb's copy holds only in-frame clones and misses some; the assay was immunoSEQ multiplex PCR. The repertoire includes about 37,000 clones, 75% to 90% of them detected once, and 0.8% to 1.2% sits in the top ten. Sequenced material: memory (CD45RA-) CD4+ T cells from blood. The receptors were sampled from a human donor in good health.

This clone was seen a handful of times. The chain links TRBV15 to TRBJ1-3; a weak D match, TRBD1 (5 bases). The V end lost 5 bases, the J end lost 8 bases, and 16 bases lay between the germline ends. The length of the CDR3 is 14 residues. Germline assignment: CDR1 LNHNV and CDR2 YYDKDF (reference sequence). The CDR3 reads CATSPGGIPDTIYF. CDR3 DNA: TGTGCCACCAGCCCTGGGGGGATTCCGGACACCATATATTTT.

The chain is built from TRBV7-3 and TRBJ2-2, with 7 bases identical to TRBD1. V was pared by 1 base and J by 3 bases, with 5 bases of the junction left unmatched. Germline assignment: CDR1 SGHTA and CDR2 FQGTGA. CDR3 length: 16 amino acids. The CDR3 nucleotides are TGTGCCAGCAGCTTAAGTGGGACAGTCTACACCGGGGAGCTGTTTTTT. It specifies CASSLSGTVYTGELFF. The full variable domain, completed using reference TRBV7-3 and TRBJ2-2, is GAGVSQTPSNKVTEKGKYVELRCDPISGHTALYWYRQSLGQGPEFLIYFQGTGAADDSGLPNDRFFAVRPEGSVSTLKIQRTERGDSAVYLCASSLSGTVYTGELFFGEGSRLTVL.

V usage is TRBV19 and J usage is TRBJ1-5; D is unclear. There are 14 residues in the CDR3. V was cut by 3 bases and J by 3 bases, with 9 bases left in between. The germline V gene encodes CDR1 LNHDA and CDR2 SQIVND (reference sequence). In nucleotides, the CDR3 is TGTGCCAGTAGTATCCCGGGGAACAATCAGCCCCAGCATTTT. It specifies CASSIPGNNQPQHF.

The chain is built from TRBV5-6 and TRBJ2-6; 9 bases fit TRBD1. Germline V gene data show CDR1 as SGHDT and CDR2 as YYEEEE. The CDR3 contains 16 residues. With V trimmed by 7 bases and J by 3 bases, 8 bases remained unmatched. CDR3 in amino acids: CASCRDRVFGANVLTF. CDR3 coding DNA: TGTGCCAGCTGCCGGGACAGGGTGTTTGGGGCCAACGTCCTGACTTTC.

This clone was counted a single time. CDR3 sequence: CASSQPWGRGDSNQPQHF. In DNA, the CDR3 is TGTGCCAGCAGTCAACCATGGGGCAGGGGGGATAGCAATCAGCCCCAGCATTTT. The genes are TRBV28 and TRBJ1-5; 7 positions agree with TRBD1. CDR1 MDHEN and CDR2 SYDVKM come from the germline V gene. The V gene end was trimmed by 5 bases and the J gene end by 0 bases; junction bases not matched to a gene: 13. CDR3 length equals 18 residues.

The rearrangement uses TRBV7-3 and TRBJ2-6; D gene ambiguous. The CDR3 runs to 14 residues. Trimming pared 5 bases from V and 4 bases from J, leaving 9 bases between. Germline V gene sequence: CDR1 SGHTA, CDR2 FQGTGA. This CDR3 reads CASSPVGGANVLTF. CDR3 in DNA: TGTGCCAGCAGCCCCGTGGGAGGGGCCAACGTCCTGACTTTC.

The table lists this clone with a few counts. The chain links TRBV5-6 to TRBJ2-7, with 8 bases that match TRBD2. J was trimmed by 11 bases and V by 3 bases; bases with no gene match: 7. Germline lookup yields CDR1 SGHDT and CDR2 YYEEEE. The CDR3 is 12 amino acids. The CDR3 is CASSSGGIDEYF. For the CDR3, the DNA is TGTGCCAGCAGCTCGGGGGGGATCGATGAGTACTTC.

The rearrangement links TRBV10-1 to TRBJ1-3, with 8 bases lining up with TRBD1. Germline-derived CDR1 and CDR2 are WNHNN and SYGVQD (reference sequence). The CDR3 contains 17 residues. V lost 8 bases, J lost 3 bases, and 15 bases stayed unmatched. The CDR3 here is CASGLGQGKSYGNTIYF. The CDR3 DNA reads TGCGCCAGCGGACTTGGACAGGGAAAAAGCTATGGAAACACCATATATTTT.

A note on this clone: It is unclear where the CDR3 begins or ends on the DNA, so no DNA is shown, and the CDR3 is as TCRdb lists it. The J gene is TRBJ2-1, the V gene TRBV7-2; TRBD1 was called by the table and not checked on the DNA. Including both end residues, the CDR3 is 12 amino acids long. CDR1 is SGHTA and CDR2 is FQGNSA in the germline V gene. The chain's CDR3 is CASSFGQGTEFF.

The V gene is TRBV5-5, the J gene TRBJ2-3; a weak D match, TRBD2 (6 bases). Germline-derived CDR1 and CDR2 are SGHKS and YYEKEE (reference sequence). The CDR3 is 15 residues long. Trimming removed 7 bases at V and 2 bases at J, with 17 bases between. The CDR3 protein is CASGSLGGLTDTQYF. CDR3 coding DNA: TGTGCCAGCGGCTCTCTCGGGGGTCTCACAGATACGCAGTATTTT.

The chain links TRBV28 to TRBJ2-7, with TRBD1 as a possible D gene (6 bases). Deletions cut 5 bases from V and 3 bases from J, with 14 bases between. The CDR3 has 14 residues. The germline gives CDR1 MDHEN, CDR2 SYDVKM. The CDR3 coding sequence is TGTGCCAGCAGTCCCCCCGGGACATACTACGAGCAGTACTTC. Its translation is CASSPPGTYYEQYF.

The chain carries TRBV28 and TRBJ2-1, with 8 bases identical to TRBD2. CDR1 and CDR2 (germline): MDHEN, SYDVKM. The ends lost 10 bases at V and 6 bases at J; junction bases unmatched: 8. This CDR3 is built from 13 residues. CDR3 sequence: CATSRGGSNEQFF. The CDR3 region has the DNA TGTGCCACCTCCCGGGGGGGCTCCAATGAGCAGTTCTTC.